This T cell receptor (beta chain) was captured in a study of beta chain features in type 1 diabetes listed by TCRdb under 2018. Concerning the study at large: Patients and healthy donors did not differ in mean age, gender distribution, total cell number or subset yield. Across all samples, some 100,000,000 sorted cells were examined, and cell number per subset correlated strongly with RNA yield. In the study, TCRB repertoires of sorted circulating CD4+ T cell subsets from recently diagnosed type 1 diabetes patients were compared with those of matched healthy donors. Regulatory and stem cell-like memory subsets were isolated from only 8 patients and about 8 healthy donors, whereas naive and central memory subsets came from all 30 or so donors. Summary of the overall study and its limitations: PCR might favor shorter templates, but patient and control samples were amplified and corrected together, so any skew would affect both groups equally. At VDJ recombination sites, type 1 diabetes patients had fewer insertions and more deleted nucleotides, which implies abnormalities in thymic rearrangement. In all four CD4+ subsets, TCRB CDR3 length was moderately but significantly shorter in type 1 diabetes patients. Naive, central memory and regulatory TCRB repertoires appeared to be more alike among patients than among healthy donors. HLA sub-analyses involved small numbers of individuals, so any influence of HLA type on TCRB rearrangement remained unresolved. Because cDNA was sequenced instead of genomic DNA, highly expressing activated cells could be over-represented, though the groups showed no difference in activation or CD3 levels.

This clone was observed a handful of times. Its antigen remains unidentified. No much larger clonotype is one base removed from it; base qualities were not supplied. Each donor gave one peripheral blood draw, averaging around 0.11 L, which was collected into heparinised tubes. Using a panel that included CD45RO, CCR7, CD25, CD127, CD95 and CD27, naive, central memory, regulatory and stem cell-like memory CD4+ T cells were sorted on a BD FACSAria II. Purity was above 95% for every sorted population. Right away, PBMCs were isolated by Lymphoprep density gradient centrifugation and were stained directly, with no culture step. So that batch effects would be minimized, each experiment stained and sorted samples in pairs, pairing one healthy donor with one patient. The High Capacity cDNA Reverse Transcription Kit was used to reverse transcribe all of the isolated RNA, meaning that expressed TCRB transcripts were what got sequenced. Deep immunoSEQ sequencing was performed on naive, central memory and regulatory T cell samples, with an average of about 3.6 million total reads per sample. Sorted cells were lysed in RLT buffer, and RNA was extracted using DNase-treated RNeasy Micro or Mini kits according to cell number. To prevent cross-contamination, each cell subset was processed individually, whereas patient and healthy donor samples were processed jointly. The immunoSEQ multiplex PCR was used to amplify TCRB sequences from cDNA, yielding 87-bp fragments that span the CDR3 region. The amplicons were sequenced using the Illumina HiSeq platform. Under the source paper's analysis protocol: PCR bias was computationally corrected using synthetic template baselines, reads within Hamming distance 2 were collapsed, and singletons that could not be merged were discarded. Reads were aligned against IMGT so that V, D and J genes, CDR3 length and insertions or deletions at six rearrangement sites could be assigned. Within each subset, clonotype counts were normalized to sorted cell number, after which true diversity and Gini coefficients were computed with the tcR R package. Repertoire sharing was quantified using the overlap coefficient calculated on TCRB nucleotide sequences. As a proxy for the pre-selection repertoire, out-of-frame TCRB sequences from naive cells were analyzed. The table comes from immuneACCESS by way of TCRdb, which keeps in-frame sequences with V and J called. Part of the clones is missing from these tables; in studies checked, under half for an unresolved V gene and the rest for unknown reasons. The D gene and trimming were derived from the DNA, and the V and J assignments and clone size from that table. Present in this sample are 400,000 to 550,000 clones, 9.5% to 12% of which were seen just once. Over 0.04% of the sample is taken by the ten largest.

The junction carries 15 bases between V and J, which are trimmed by 3 bases and 9 bases respectively. Reading from cysteine to phenylalanine, the CDR3 counts 14 amino acids. Solely the CDR3 DNA is kept, with 42 bases framed from the first base. From a lookup of the germline V gene (reference sequence), CDR1 and CDR2 are LNHDA and SQIVND. The V and J genes are TRBV19 and TRBJ2-1, with the D gene call left open. This TCR came from a woman aged 18-29 years in good health. Input material: naive CD4+ T cells from blood. Explained via the paper, the cell subset or site label denotes: true naive CD4+ T cells. The CDR3 amino acid sequence is: CASSISVSTGEQFF. The base sequence is TGTGCCAGTAGTATCTCGGTATCGACGGGTGAGCAGTTCTTC.